This T cell receptor (beta chain) was captured by sequencing in a study of T cell repertoires in cytomegalovirus infection (dated by TCRdb to the late 2010s). As for the study more broadly: Recently identified HLA-C-restricted CMV epitopes, whose presentation resists viral immunomodulation, were targeted by peptide stimulations together with well-studied HLA-B-restricted epitopes. The HLA type of each donor mattered for the analysis, because public TCR beta signatures pointed to carriage of CMV infection along with the matching HLA type. General findings and caveats noted by the study authors: Carriers of CMV infection plus the relevant HLA type were discriminated by the cumulative frequency of public TCR beta family members in the study cohort and in an independent 352-donor cohort. The ex vivo response was dominated by HLA-C-restricted CMV-specific TCR beta clonotypes, and the single most frequent clonotype in two of eight donors was supplied by these HLA-C-restricted clonotypes.

This specimen's treatment or condition label, per the study, means: in vitro stimulation with specific CMV peptide epitopes to enrich CMV-specific T cells. At the junction V is shortened by 2 bases and J by 3 bases, with 13 bases in between. The CDR3 covers 16 residues, taking in both the cysteine and the phenylalanine. Only CDR3 DNA is held: 48 bases, read in frame from base 1. From a lookup of the germline V gene (reference sequence), CDR1 and CDR2 are MNHEY and SMNVEV. The instrument was an Illumina HiSeq 1500. TCRdb passed the public sequencing reads through fastp at Q25 and MiXCR, retaining productive beta sequences. One record per CDR3 amino acid sequence lists the most common genes and DNA. Here the sample has roughly 800,000 distinct CDR3 sequences; 25% to 35% occur a single time. The ten most abundant clones make up roughly 14% of the sample. Worth noting for this clonotype: No antigen is known for it. Per-nucleotide qualities are absent, and no much larger clonotype sits a single base away.

This material consisted of cultured CD8+ T cells from PBMCs, taken from culture after CMV antigen stimulation. The rearranged segments are TRBV27 and TRBJ2-2; the D gene is perhaps TRBD1 or TRBD2, as each covers 5 bases. This TCR was recovered from a human donor in good health (CMV status not recorded). Some clones in this sample may be carry-over from other donors' samples. The sequenced DNA: TGTGCCAGCAGTTTACTTCGGGGCCTGGACACCGGGGAGCTGTTTTTT. This encodes CASSLLRGLDTGELFF.